What follows are 2 T cell receptor beta chains derived from one specimen sequenced in a study of T cells in Graves' hyperthyroidism and ophthalmopathy. From RNA transcripts, TCR beta CDR3 regions were amplified. First-round RT-PCR of the TCR CDR3 relied on the HTBI primer set. TCRdb reprocessed the multiplex PCR reads with MiXCR, giving one entry per CDR3 protein. The sample yields roughly 750,000 distinct CDR3 sequences, 15% to 20% seen once. Sequenced input: blood. The receptors here all came from a man aged 18 to 35 with Graves' hyperthyroidism.

This clonotype was recorded a few times. This sequence joins TRBV24-1 and TRBJ2-3; D ambiguous. Germline CDR1 KGHDR, CDR2 SFDVKD. The CDR3 runs 13 residues. The V end lost 7 bases, the J end lost 3 bases, and 10 bases lay between the germline ends. The CDR3 loop is CATSEDGTDTQYF. The CDR3 coding sequence is TGTGCCACCAGCGAGGACGGGACAGATACGCAGTATTTT.

Comments on this clonotype: A read error may explain this, as a much larger clone is one base away. CDR3 residues: CDSSLRPSTDTQYF. The CDR3 DNA reads as TGTGACAGCAGTTTGAGGCCCAGCACAGATACGCAGTATTTT. The chain recombines TRBV28 with TRBJ2-3; D gene unclear. The V gene's germline CDR1 is MDHEN and CDR2 SYDVKM. The CDR3 totals 14 residues.